Following are 20 T cell receptor beta chains from one sample sequenced in a study of T cell responses to AZD1222 COVID-19 vaccine. The data were produced by immunoSEQ multiplex PCR, yet TCRdb's version contains in-frame clones alone and is incomplete. The sample contains 200,000 to 250,000 clones, about 93% of which appear only once. The source material was peripheral blood, sampled on day 0 of MenACWY control vaccination. These receptors were taken from an adult in good health.

J is TRBJ1-6 and V is TRBV28; D is undetermined. CDR1 MDHEN and CDR2 SYDVKM come from the germline V gene. This CDR3 comprises 16 residues. Trimming removed 2 bases from V and 10 bases from J, with 18 bases in between. The CDR3 region is CASSLGVSGVRSPLHF. CDR3 in DNA: TGTGCCAGCAGTTTAGGGGTATCCGGGGTGAGGTCACCCCTCCACTTT.

The chain employs TRBV6-5 and TRBJ1-2, with D tentatively TRBD1 (6 bases). Trimming removed 6 bases from V and 3 bases from J, with 17 bases in between. Germline V gives CDR1 MNHEY, CDR2 SVGAGI. The CDR3 has 15 amino acids. As DNA, the CDR3 is TGTGCCAGCAGGCCAAAGAAGGGGGTGCACTATGGCTACACCTTC. Protein: CASRPKKGVHYGYTF.

Written as DNA, the CDR3 is TGTGCCAGCAGTTTGAACCCCCCGGGCACCACTGAAGCTTTCTTT. It specifies CASSLNPPGTTEAFF. The gene calls are TRBV28 and TRBJ1-1; D call uncertain. Germline CDR1 is MDHEN and CDR2 is SYDVKM. This CDR3 is 15 amino acids long. V shed 3 bases and J shed 4 bases, with 15 bases lying between them.

This sequence joins TRBV10-2 and TRBJ2-3; D might be TRBD2 (6 bases). V was pared by 10 bases and J by 2 bases, with 16 bases between. This CDR3 spans 14 amino acids. Germline assignment: CDR1 WSHSY and CDR2 SAAADI. CDR3 DNA: TGCGCCACCCAACGGGGGTCCAACACAGATACGCAGTATTTT. Translating gives CATQRGSNTDTQYF.

This chain links TRBV7-2 with TRBJ1-2; D remains ambiguous. The CDR3 runs to 14 residues. CDR1 and CDR2 (germline): SGHTA, FQGNSA. V lost 6 bases and J 0 bases, leaving 11 bases between the germline ends. CDR3 sequence: CASSRASTNYGYTF. The CDR3 region has the DNA TGTGCCAGCAGTCGGGCCTCAACTAACTATGGCTACACCTTC.

The chain uses TRBV7-8 and TRBJ1-3; D not certain. Deletions cut 2 bases from V and 4 bases from J, with 18 bases between. CDR1 is SGHVS and CDR2 is FQNEAQ in the germline V gene. There are 17 residues in the CDR3. The DNA of the CDR3 is TGTGCCAGCAGCTTACGGCTGGGAGCCACTCCAGGAAACACCATATATTTT. Residues: CASSLRLGATPGNTIYF.

This clone was picked up a small number of times. The chain links TRBV5-6 to TRBJ2-7; 11 nucleotides match TRBD2. CDR1 SGHDT and CDR2 YYEEEE come from the germline V gene. Germline trimming cut 3 bases from V and 4 bases from J; bases unmatched to any gene: 9. CDR3 size: 16 residues. This chain's CDR3 is CASSSSTSGVLYEQYF. CDR3 nucleotide sequence: TGTGCCAGCAGCTCCTCGACTAGCGGGGTTCTTTACGAGCAGTACTTC.

The chain employs TRBV2 and TRBJ1-1; possibly TRBD1 for D (6 bases). The CDR3 covers 14 residues. Per germline, CDR1 SNHLY and CDR2 FYNNEI. The V end was cut by 6 bases, the J end by 0 bases, with 11 bases between. The CDR3 bases are TGTGCCAGCAGCGTTGGACAGATGAACACTGAAGCTTTCTTT. Translating it yields CASSVGQMNTEAFF.

This chain joins TRBV5-4 and TRBJ1-2; D unresolved. Germline values: CDR1 SGHNT, CDR2 YYREEE (reference sequence). V gave up 4 bases and J gave up 6 bases, with 16 bases separating them. This CDR3 contains 14 residues. The CDR3 region has the DNA TGTGCCAGCAGCCCCGTGGGCCTGGTGAATGGCTACACCTTC. It specifies CASSPVGLVNGYTF.

This clone appeared a single time. The chain carries TRBV20-1 and TRBJ1-1; D ambiguous. CDR1 is DFQATT and CDR2 is SNEGSKA in the germline V gene (reference sequence). The CDR3 totals 16 residues. The V end was cut by 3 bases, the J end by 2 bases, with 19 bases between. CDR3 in DNA: TGCAGTGCTAGTTCCTTGGGTGTACCGACAAACACTGAAGCTTTCTTT. Encoded protein: CSASSLGVPTNTEAFF.

V is TRBV6-5 and J is TRBJ1-2; D is possibly TRBD1 (6 bases). The germline CDR1 and CDR2 sequences are MNHEY and SVGAGI. The CDR3 covers 12 residues. V gave up 8 bases and J gave up 4 bases, with 11 bases separating them. The CDR3 sequence is CASRTGSYGYTF. For the CDR3, the DNA is TGTGCCAGCCGAACAGGGAGCTATGGCTACACCTTC.

This clone was observed once. V gene TRBV7-9 combines with J gene TRBJ1-2; possibly TRBD1 for D (6 bases). The germline CDR1 and CDR2 sequences are SEHNR and FQNEAQ (reference sequence). Trimming left V 5 bases short and J 7 bases short, with 14 bases between. CDR3 length: 13 residues. The CDR3 DNA follows: TGTGCCAGCAGCGACCGGGACATGGGTGGCTACACCTTC. Amino acids: CASSDRDMGGYTF.

The V gene is TRBV3-1 (or the pseudogene TRBV3-2), the J gene TRBJ1-2; D remains ambiguous. Germline CDR1 is LGHDT and CDR2 is YNNKEL (reference sequence). The V end lost 1 base, the J end lost 4 bases, and 4 bases lay between the germline ends. The CDR3 is made up of 12 amino acids. CDR3 sequence: CASSQGFYGYTF. The DNA for the CDR3 is TGTGCCAGCAGCCAAGGATTCTATGGCTACACCTTC.

This clone showed up just once. The CDR3 spells CASENRGTQYF. The CDR3 nucleotides read TGTGCCAGTGAAAACAGGGGCACGCAGTATTTT. This sequence joins TRBV18 and TRBJ2-3; TRBD1 matches at 7 bases. The CDR3 consists of 11 residues. Germline V gene data show CDR1 as KGHSH and CDR2 as LQKENI. J was trimmed by 9 bases and V by 9 bases; bases with no gene match: 6.

The chain joins TRBV7-9 to TRBJ1-2, with D perhaps TRBD1 (6 bases). This CDR3 is 16 amino acids long. Germline lookup yields CDR1 SEHNR and CDR2 FQNEAQ (reference sequence). V was cut by 4 bases and J by 6 bases, with 21 bases left in between. The CDR3 nucleotides read TGTGCCAGCAGCTCCTTCCGGTCGGCACAGGGTCATGGCTACACCTTC. This gives the protein CASSSFRSAQGHGYTF. Looking up the rest from reference TRBV7-9 and TRBJ1-2 gives the full variable domain: DTGVSQNPRHKITKRGQNVTFRCDPISEHNRLYWYRQTLGQGPEFLTYFQNEAQLEKSRLLSDRFSAERPKGSFSTLEIQRTEQGDSAMYLCASSSFRSAQGHGYTFGSGTRLTVV.

The gene calls are TRBV11-2 and TRBJ2-7; D is uncertain. This CDR3 is 14 amino acids long. From germline, CDR1 is SGHAT and CDR2 FQNNGV. Trimming took off 2 bases at V and 6 bases at J, with 14 bases between the two ends. This chain's CDR3 is CASSLIPPTREQYF. The DNA for the CDR3 is TGTGCCAGCAGCTTAATCCCGCCCACCCGCGAGCAGTACTTC.

The genes are TRBV12-3 or TRBV12-4 and TRBJ2-7; tentatively, D is TRBD1 or TRBD2 (5 bases each). The CDR3 is 12 amino acids. Between the trimmed V and J ends, which lost 1 base and 10 bases, there was a span of 11 bases. Here the CDR3 reads CASSLGDRKQYF. The CDR3 DNA reads TGTGCCAGCAGTTTAGGGGACCGTAAACAGTACTTC.

J is TRBJ1-3 and V is TRBV2, with TRBD1 matching over 9 bases. Germline V CDR1 and CDR2: SNHLY, FYNNEI. The CDR3 spans 13 residues. V shed 10 bases, J shed 4 bases, and the junction held 5 bases outside the gene matches. CDR3 nucleotides: TGTGCCAACGGACAGGGGTCAGGAAACACCATATATTTT. Its translation: CANGQGSGNTIYF.

This clone was recorded only once. The CDR3 region has the DNA TGCGCCAGCAGCTCGAGCGGGGGCTTGGTGGAGACCCAGTACTTC. It codes for CASSSSGGLVETQYF. J is TRBJ2-5 and V is TRBV5-1; 8 bases map to TRBD2. The CDR3 loop spans 15 amino acids. V shed 3 bases, J shed 5 bases, and the junction held 9 bases outside the gene matches. Per germline, CDR1 SGHRS and CDR2 YFSETQ.

This clone was seen just once. The chain links TRBV5-1 to TRBJ2-2; 9 bases are a match to TRBD2. V trimming: 4 bases; J trimming: 5 bases; junction bases outside the gene matches: 12. CDR1 SGHRS and CDR2 YFSETQ come from the germline V gene. The CDR3 length is 17 residues. CDR3 bases: TGCGCCAGCAGCAGAACAGTTAGCGGGGGACGGACCGGGGAGCTGTTTTTT. It is translated as CASSRTVSGGRTGELFF.